This paragraph covers one TCR beta chain sequence. Its target is not known. The data were taken from a study of OX40 agonist ivuxolimab in advanced cancers. Overall study: Patients were treated with ivuxolimab, an agonistic anti-OX40 (CD134) antibody. Every 2 weeks, ivuxolimab was infused into the patients intravenously at between 0.01 and 10 mg/kg. At 65% to 90% male, the cohort had a mean age of about 55 years, ranging from about 23 to 80.

This CDR3 spans 15 amino acids. Germline loops: CDR1 KGHSH, CDR2 LQKENI. V was clipped by 4 bases and J by 1 base, with 12 bases between them. The study, taken as a whole, reports: Averaging showed that CD8+ T cells had more expanded clones than CD4+ did.

Profiled with immunoSEQ multiplex PCR; TCRdb holds only in-frame clones, not every one. This table holds about 54,000 clones, around 89% found once. This specimen was CD4+ or CD8+ T cells sorted from blood, taken in a trial of the OX40 agonist ivuxolimab. The chain combines TRBV18 with TRBJ2-3, with D maybe TRBD2 (6 bases). The source is an adult with an advanced solid tumor such as melanoma, head and neck, liver or kidney cancer. For the CDR3, the DNA is TGTGCCAGCTCACTTAGCGGCGGGCGCACAGATACGCAGTATTTT. This translates into CASSLSGGRTDTQYF.